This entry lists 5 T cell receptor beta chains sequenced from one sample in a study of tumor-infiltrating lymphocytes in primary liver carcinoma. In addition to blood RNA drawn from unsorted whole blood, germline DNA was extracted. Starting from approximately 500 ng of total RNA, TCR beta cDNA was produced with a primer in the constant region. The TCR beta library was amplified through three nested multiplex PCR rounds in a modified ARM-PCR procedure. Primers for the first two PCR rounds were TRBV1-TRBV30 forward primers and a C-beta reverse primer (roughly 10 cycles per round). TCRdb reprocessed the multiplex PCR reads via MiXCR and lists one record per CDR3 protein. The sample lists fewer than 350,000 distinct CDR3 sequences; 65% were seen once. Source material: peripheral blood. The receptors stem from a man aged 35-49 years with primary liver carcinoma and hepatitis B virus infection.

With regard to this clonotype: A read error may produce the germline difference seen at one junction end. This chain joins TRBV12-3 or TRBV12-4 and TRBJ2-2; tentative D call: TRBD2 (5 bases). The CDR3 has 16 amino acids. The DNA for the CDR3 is TGTACCAGCAATCCATCCGACTATCAGGACACCGGGGAGCTGTTTTTT. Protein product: CTSNPSDYQDTGELFF.

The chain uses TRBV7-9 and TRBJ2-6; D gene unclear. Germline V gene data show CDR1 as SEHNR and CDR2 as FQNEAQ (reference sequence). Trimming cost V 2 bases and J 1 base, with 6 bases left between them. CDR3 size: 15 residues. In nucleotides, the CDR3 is TGTGCCAGCAGCTTATTTATTTCTGGGGCCAACGTCCTGACTTTC. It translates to CASSLFISGANVLTF.

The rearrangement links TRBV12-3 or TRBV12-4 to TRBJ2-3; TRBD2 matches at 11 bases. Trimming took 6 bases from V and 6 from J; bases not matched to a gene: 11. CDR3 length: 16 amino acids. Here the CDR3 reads CASSPRLAGWSDTQYF. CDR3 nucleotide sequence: TGTGCCAGCAGCCCACGACTAGCGGGATGGTCTGATACGCAGTATTTT.

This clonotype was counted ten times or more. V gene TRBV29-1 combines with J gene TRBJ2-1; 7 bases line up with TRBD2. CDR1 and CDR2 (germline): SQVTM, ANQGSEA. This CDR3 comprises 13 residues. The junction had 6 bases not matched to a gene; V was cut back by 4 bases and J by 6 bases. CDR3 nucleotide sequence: TGCAGCGTTGCCCCTAGCGGTTTCAATGAGCAGTTCTTC. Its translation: CSVAPSGFNEQFF.

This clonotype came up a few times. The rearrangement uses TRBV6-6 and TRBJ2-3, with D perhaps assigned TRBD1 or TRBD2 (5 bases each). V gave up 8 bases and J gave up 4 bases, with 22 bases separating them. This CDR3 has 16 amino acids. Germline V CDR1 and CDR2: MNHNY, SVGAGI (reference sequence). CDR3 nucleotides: TGTGCCAGCGGTGTTTCGGGACGGATGAATTCAGATACGCAGTATTTT. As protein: CASGVSGRMNSDTQYF.